This T cell receptor (beta chain) is drawn from a study of blood T cell repertoires in COVID-19. Study background: COVID-19 samples, acute and convalescent, were from the United States, Italy and Spain. T cells, B-cell-depleted T cells, or PBMCs provided the cDNA or gDNA that served as material.

Germline V gene lookup returns CDR1 LNHDA and CDR2 SQIVND (reference sequence). This CDR3 has 10 residues. V lost 8 bases, J lost 11 bases, and 12 bases lay in between. In the study's own analysis: Scientists estimated how many nucleated cells there were by amplifying reference gene primers. Using immunoSEQ multiplex PCR, the repertoire was profiled, and TCRdb retains in-frame clones only, with some absent. D and trimming come from the DNA, and the V and J calls and clone size come from that table. This sample yields about 270,000 clones, of which 91% are seen a single time; about 3% belongs to the top ten. This clone was picked up one time. Cohorts were assigned according to the clinical history that participants reported.

Source material: PBMCs or T cells enriched from blood (not recorded which). This receptor was taken from a man aged 35-49 years who had been exposed to COVID-19. The chain carries TRBV19 and TRBJ1-1; D remains ambiguous. CDR3: CASWAGEAFF. CDR3 bases: TGTGCCAGTTGGGCCGGGGAGGCTTTCTTT.